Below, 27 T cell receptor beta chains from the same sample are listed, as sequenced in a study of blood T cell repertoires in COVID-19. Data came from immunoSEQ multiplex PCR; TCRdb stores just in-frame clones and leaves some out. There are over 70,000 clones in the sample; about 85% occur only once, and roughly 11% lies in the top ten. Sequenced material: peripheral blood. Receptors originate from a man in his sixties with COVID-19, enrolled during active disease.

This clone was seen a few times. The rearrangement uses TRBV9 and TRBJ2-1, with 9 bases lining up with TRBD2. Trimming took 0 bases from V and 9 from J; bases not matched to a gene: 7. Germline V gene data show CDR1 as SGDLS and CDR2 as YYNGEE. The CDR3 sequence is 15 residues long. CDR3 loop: CASSVVIAGDIEQFF. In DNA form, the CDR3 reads TGTGCCAGCAGCGTAGTGATAGCGGGAGACATTGAGCAGTTCTTC.

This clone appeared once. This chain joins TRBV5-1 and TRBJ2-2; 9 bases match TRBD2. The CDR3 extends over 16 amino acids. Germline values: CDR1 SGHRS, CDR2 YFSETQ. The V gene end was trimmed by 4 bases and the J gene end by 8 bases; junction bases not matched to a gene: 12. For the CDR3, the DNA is TGCGCCAGCAGCCCCACGGCGGGAGGGCCGGCTGGGGAGCTGTTTTTT. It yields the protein CASSPTAGGPAGELFF.

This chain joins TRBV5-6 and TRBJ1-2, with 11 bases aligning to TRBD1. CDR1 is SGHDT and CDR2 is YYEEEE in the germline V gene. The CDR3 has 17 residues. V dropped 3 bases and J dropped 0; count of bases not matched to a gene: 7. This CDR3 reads CASSSRDRGISNYGYTF. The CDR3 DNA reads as TGTGCCAGCAGCTCCCGGGACAGGGGGATTTCTAACTATGGCTACACCTTC.

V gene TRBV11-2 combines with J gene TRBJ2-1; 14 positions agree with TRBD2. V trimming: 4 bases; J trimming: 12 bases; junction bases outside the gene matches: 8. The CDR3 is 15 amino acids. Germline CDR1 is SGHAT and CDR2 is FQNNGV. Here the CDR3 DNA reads TGTGCCAGCAGCTGGACTAGCGGGAGGTCCAGGTGGCAGTTCTTC. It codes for CASSWTSGRSRWQFF.

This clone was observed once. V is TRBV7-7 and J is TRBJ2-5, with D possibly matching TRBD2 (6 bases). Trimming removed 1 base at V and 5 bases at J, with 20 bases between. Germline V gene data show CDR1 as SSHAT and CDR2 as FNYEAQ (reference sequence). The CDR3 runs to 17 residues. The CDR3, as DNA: TGTGCCAGCAGCTTAGGGGGAAGCCTAGGAGGGGCCGAGACCCAGTACTTC. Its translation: CASSLGGSLGGAETQYF.

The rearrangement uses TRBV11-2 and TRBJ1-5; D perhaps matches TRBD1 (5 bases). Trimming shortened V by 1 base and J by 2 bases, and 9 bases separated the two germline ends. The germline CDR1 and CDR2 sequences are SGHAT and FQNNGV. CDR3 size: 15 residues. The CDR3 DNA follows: TGTGCCAGCAGCTTAGGTCAAGGGGGCAATCAGCCCCAGCATTTT. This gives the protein CASSLGQGGNQPQHF.

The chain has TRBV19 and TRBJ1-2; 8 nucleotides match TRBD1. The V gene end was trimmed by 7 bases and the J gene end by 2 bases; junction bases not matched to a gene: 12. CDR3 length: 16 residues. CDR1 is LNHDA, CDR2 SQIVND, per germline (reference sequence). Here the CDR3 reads CASTGTGFGPNYGYTF. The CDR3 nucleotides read TGTGCCAGTACTGGGACAGGTTTTGGTCCCAACTATGGCTACACCTTC.

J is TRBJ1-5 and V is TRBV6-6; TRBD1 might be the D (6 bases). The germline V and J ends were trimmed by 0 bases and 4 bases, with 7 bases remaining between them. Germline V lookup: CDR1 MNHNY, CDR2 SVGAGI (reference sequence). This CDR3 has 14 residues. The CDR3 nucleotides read TGTGCCAGCAGTTACTCGGACAGAAATCAGCCCCAGCATTTT. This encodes CASSYSDRNQPQHF.

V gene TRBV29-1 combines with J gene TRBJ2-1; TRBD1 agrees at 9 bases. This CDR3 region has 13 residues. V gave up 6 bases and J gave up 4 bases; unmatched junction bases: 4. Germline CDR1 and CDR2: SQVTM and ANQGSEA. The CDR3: CSVAGTGYNEQFF. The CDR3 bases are TGCAGCGTAGCCGGGACAGGGTACAATGAGCAGTTCTTC.

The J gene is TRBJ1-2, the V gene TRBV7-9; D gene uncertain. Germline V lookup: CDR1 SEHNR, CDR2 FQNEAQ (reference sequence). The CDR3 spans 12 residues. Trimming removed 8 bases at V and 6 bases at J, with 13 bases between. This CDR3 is CASRYLENGYTF. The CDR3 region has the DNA TGTGCCAGCCGCTATCTAGAGAATGGCTACACCTTC.

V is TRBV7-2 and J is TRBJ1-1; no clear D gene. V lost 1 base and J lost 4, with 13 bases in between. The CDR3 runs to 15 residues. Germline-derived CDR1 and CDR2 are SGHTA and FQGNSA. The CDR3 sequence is CASSLELGGGTEAFF. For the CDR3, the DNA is TGTGCCAGCAGCTTAGAATTGGGAGGTGGCACTGAAGCTTTCTTT.

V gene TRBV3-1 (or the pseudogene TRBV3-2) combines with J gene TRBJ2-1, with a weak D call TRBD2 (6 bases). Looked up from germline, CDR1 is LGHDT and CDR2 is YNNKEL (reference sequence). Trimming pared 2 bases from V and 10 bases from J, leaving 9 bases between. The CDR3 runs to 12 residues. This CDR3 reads CASSQSSGEQFF. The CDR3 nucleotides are TGTGCCAGCAGCCAATCGAGCGGGGAGCAGTTCTTC.

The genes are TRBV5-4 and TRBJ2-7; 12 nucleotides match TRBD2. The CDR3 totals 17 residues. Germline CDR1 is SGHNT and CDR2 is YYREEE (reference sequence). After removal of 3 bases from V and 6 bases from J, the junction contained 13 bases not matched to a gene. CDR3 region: CASSSKTILAGGSEQYF. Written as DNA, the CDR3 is TGTGCCAGCAGCTCCAAGACTATACTAGCGGGAGGTAGCGAGCAGTACTTC.

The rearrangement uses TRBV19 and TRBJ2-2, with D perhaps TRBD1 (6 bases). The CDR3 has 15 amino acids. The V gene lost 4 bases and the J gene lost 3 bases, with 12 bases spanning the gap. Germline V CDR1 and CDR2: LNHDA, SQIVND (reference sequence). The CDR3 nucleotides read TGTGCCAGTAGTAAGTCAGGGGCGGACACCGGGGAGCTGTTTTTT. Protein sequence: CASSKSGADTGELFF. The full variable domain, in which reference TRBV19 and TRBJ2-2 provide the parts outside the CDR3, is DGGITQSPKYLFRKEGQNVTLSCEQNLNHDAMYWYRQDPGQGLRLIYYSQIVNDFQKGDIAEGYSVSREKKESFPLTVTSAQKNPTAFYLCASSKSGADTGELFFGEGSRLTVL.

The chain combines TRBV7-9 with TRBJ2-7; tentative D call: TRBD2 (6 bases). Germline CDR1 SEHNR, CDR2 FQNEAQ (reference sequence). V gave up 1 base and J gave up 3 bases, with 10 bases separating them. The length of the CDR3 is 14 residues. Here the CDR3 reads CASSLERRGYEQYF. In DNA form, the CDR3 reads TGTGCCAGCAGCTTAGAAAGGCGGGGCTACGAGCAGTACTTC.

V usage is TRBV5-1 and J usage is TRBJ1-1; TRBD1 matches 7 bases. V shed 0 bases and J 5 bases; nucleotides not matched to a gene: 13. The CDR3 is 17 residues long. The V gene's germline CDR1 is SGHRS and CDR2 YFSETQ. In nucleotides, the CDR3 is TGCGCCAGCAGCTTGGGCCCTGTACAGGGGAGCGAAACTGAAGCTTTCTTT. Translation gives CASSLGPVQGSETEAFF. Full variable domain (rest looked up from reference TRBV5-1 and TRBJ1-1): KAGVTQTPRYLIKTRGQQVTLSCSPISGHRSVSWYQQTPGQGLQFLFEYFSETQRNKGNFPGRFSGRQFSNSRSEMNVSTLELGDSALYLCASSLGPVQGSETEAFFGQGTRLTVV.

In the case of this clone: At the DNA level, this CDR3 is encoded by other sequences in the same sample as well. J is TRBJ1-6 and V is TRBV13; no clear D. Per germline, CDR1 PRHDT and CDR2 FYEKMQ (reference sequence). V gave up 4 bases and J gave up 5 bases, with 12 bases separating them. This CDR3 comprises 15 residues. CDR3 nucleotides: TGTGCCAGCAGCTCCCTGGGAGGAGATAATTCACCCCTCCACTTT. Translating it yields CASSSLGGDNSPLHF.

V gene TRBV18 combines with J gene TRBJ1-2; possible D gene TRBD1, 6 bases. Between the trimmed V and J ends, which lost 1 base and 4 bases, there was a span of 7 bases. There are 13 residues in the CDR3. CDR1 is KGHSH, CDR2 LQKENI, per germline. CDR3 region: CASSPQTGYGYTF. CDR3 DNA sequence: TGTGCCAGCTCACCACAGACAGGCTATGGCTACACCTTC.

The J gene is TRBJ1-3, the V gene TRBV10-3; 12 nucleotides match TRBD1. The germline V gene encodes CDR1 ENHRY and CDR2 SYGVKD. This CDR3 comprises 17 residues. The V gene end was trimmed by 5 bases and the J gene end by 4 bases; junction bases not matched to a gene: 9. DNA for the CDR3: TGTGCCATCAGTCCGGGACAGGGGGCAGAAATGGGAAACACCATATATTTT. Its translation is CAISPGQGAEMGNTIYF.

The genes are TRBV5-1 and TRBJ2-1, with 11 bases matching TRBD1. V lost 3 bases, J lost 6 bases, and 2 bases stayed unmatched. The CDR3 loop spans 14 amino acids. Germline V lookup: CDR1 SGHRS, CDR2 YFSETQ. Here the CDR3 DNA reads TGCGCCAGCAGCTCGGGACAGGGGGGCAATGAGCAGTTCTTC. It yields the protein CASSSGQGGNEQFF.

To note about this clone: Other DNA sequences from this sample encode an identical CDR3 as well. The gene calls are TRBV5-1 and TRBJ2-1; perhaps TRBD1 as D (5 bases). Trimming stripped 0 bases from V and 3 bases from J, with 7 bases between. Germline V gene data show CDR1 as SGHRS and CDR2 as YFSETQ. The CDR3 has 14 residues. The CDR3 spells CASSLGQIYNEQFF. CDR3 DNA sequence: TGCGCCAGCAGCTTGGGACAGATCTACAATGAGCAGTTCTTC.

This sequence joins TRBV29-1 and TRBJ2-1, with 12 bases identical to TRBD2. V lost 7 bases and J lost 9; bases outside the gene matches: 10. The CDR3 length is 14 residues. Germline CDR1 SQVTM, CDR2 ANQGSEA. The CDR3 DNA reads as TGCAGCGGGTCTCTAGCGGGAGGGCCGAGTGAGCAGTTCTTC. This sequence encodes CSGSLAGGPSEQFF.

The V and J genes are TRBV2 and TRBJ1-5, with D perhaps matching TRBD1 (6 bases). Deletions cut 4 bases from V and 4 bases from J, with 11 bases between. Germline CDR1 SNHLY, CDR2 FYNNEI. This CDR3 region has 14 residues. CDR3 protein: CASSGTEGNQPQHF. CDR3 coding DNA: TGTGCCAGCAGTGGGACAGAGGGGAATCAGCCCCAGCATTTT. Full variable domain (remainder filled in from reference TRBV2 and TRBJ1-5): EPEVTQTPSHQVTQMGQEVILRCVPISNHLYFYWYRQILGQKVEFLVSFYNNEISEKSEIFDDQFSVERPDGSNFTLKIRSTKLEDSAMYFCASSGTEGNQPQHFGDGTRLSIL.

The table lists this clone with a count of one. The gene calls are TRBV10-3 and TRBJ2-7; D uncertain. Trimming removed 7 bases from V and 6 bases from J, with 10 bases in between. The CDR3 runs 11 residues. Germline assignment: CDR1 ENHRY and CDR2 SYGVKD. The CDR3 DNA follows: TGTGCCATCACGGATCAGGCCGAGCAGTACTTC. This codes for CAITDQAEQYF.

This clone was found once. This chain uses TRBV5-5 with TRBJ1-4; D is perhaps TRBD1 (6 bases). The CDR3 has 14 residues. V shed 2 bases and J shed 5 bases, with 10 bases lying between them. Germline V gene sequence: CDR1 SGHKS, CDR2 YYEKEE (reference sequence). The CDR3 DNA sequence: TGTGCCAGCAGCTTAAGAACAGGGAATGAAAAACTGTTTTTT. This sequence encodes CASSLRTGNEKLFF.

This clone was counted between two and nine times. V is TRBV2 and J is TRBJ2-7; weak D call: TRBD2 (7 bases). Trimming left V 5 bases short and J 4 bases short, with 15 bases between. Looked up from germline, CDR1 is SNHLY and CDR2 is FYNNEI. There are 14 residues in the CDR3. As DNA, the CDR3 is TGTGCCAGCAGTACGGGGGGCCTGACGTACGAGCAGTACTTC. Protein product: CASSTGGLTYEQYF.

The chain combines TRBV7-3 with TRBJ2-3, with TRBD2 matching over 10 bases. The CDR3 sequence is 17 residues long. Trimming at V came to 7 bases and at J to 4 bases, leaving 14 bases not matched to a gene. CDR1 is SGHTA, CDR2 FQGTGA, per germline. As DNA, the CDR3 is TGTGCCAGCACCTCTCTCCGCAGCGGGGGGGCCGCAGATACGCAGTATTTT. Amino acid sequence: CASTSLRSGGAADTQYF.